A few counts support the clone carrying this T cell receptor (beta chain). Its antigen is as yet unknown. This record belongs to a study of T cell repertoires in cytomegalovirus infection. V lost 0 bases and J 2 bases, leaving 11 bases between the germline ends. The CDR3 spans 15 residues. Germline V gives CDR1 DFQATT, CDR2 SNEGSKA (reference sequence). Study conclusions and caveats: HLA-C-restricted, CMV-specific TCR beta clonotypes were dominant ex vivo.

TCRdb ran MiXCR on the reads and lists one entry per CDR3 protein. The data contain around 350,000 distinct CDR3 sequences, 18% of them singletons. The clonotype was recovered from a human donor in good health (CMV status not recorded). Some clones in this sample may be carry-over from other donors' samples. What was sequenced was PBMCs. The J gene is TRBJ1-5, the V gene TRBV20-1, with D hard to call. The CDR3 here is CSARDPGMGNQPQHF. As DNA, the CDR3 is TGCAGTGCTAGAGATCCGGGCATGGGCAATCAGCCCCAGCATTTT.